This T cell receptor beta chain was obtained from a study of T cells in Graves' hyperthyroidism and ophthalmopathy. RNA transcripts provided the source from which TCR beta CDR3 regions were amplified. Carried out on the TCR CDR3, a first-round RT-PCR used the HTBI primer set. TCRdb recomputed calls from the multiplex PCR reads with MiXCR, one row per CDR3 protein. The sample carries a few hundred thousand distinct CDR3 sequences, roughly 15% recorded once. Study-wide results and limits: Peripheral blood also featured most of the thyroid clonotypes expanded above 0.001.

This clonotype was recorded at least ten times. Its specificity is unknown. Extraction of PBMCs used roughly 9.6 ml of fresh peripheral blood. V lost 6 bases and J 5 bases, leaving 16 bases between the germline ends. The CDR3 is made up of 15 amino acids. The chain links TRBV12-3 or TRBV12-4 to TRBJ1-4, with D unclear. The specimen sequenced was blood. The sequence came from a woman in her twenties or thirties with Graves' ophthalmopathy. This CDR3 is CASSLSAASNEKLFF. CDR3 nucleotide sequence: TGTGCCAGCAGCCTCTCGGCGGCCTCAAATGAAAAACTGTTTTTT.